Here is one T cell receptor (beta chain) with its context. What it recognizes is unknown. These data belong to a study of CXCR3-negative and CXCR3-positive naive CD8 T cells. The CDR3 loop spans 12 amino acids. Per the germline V gene, CDR1 is SGHDN and CDR2 is FVKESK. The sorting of each CD8+ T cell subset was done in triplicate, at 250,000 to 300,000 cells each. Identification of naive CD8+ T cells rested on CD45RO-CCR7+CD27+CD95- status. It was by 5' RACE with UMI labels that the TRB cDNA libraries were prepared. TCRdb re-called the 5' RACE reads and gives one entry per CDR3 protein, without DNA. This sample's clone table lists 130,000 to 150,000 distinct CDR3 sequences. The study, taken as a whole, reports: Sequencing showed both naive subsets with comparably high diversity, and memory CD8+ cells much lower. CXCR3-expressing naive cells carried TRB CDR3s more hydrophobic than those of CXCR3-negative naive cells.

The rearrangement joins TRBV14 to TRBJ2-7. The sequence was collected from a human donor in good health. Some clones in this sample may be carry-over from other donors' samples. Sequencing was carried out using naive CXCR3+ CD8+ T cells from blood. Indicated subset: CD45RO-CCR7+CD27+CD95- naive CD8+ T cells expressing CXCR3 (TNR3+). CDR3 sequence: CASSQPRHEQYF.